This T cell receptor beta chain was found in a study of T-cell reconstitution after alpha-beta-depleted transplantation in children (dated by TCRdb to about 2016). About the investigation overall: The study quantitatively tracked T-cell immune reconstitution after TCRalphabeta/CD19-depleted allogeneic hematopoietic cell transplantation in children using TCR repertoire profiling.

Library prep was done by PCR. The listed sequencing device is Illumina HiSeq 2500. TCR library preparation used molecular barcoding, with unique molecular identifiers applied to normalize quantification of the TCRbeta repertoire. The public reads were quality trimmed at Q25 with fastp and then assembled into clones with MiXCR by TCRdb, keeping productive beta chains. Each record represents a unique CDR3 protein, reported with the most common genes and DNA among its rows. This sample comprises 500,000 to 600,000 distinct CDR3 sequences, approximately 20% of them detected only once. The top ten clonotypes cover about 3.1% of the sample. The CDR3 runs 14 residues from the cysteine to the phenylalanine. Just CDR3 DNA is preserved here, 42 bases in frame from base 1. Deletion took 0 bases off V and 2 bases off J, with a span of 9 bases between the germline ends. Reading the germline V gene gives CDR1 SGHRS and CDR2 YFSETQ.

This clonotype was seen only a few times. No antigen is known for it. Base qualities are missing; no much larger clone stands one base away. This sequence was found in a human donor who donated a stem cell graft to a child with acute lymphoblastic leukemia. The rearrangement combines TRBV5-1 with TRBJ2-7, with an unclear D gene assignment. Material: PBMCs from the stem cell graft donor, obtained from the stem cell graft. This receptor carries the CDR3 CASSLDHRAYEQYF. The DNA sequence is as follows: TGCGCCAGCAGCTTGGATCACAGAGCCTACGAGCAGTACTTC.